Listed below are T cell receptor beta chains from one sample, sequenced in a study of regulatory T cells in long-lasting Graves disease. TCRdb independently ran MiXCR on the multiplex PCR reads; one entry per CDR3 protein. The sample records about 200,000 distinct CDR3 sequences, about a sixth being singletons. Sequencing was performed on peripheral blood mononuclear cells (PBMCs), taken at new diagnosis, from a patient treated with antithyroid drugs. Receptors were obtained from a female donor with Graves disease. The CDR3 runs from the conserved cysteine through the conserved F or W.

TRBV6-5,TRBJ1-1,15,CASSYSWGMNTEAFF
TRBV18,TRBJ2-7,13,CASSPSSDYEQYF
TRBV11-2,TRBJ1-5,13,CASTKDRGGFQHF
TRBV12-3/TRBV12-4,TRBJ2-1,16,CASSFGAGVKFGEQFF
TRBV28,TRBJ2-5,13,CASRLSGGGAQYF
TRBV20-1,TRBJ1-2,14,CSAWVLMREDGYTF
TRBV20-1,TRBJ2-3,14,CSALQDLSTDTQYF
TRBV24-1,TRBJ2-7,12,CATSGPAYEQYF
TRBV12-3/TRBV12-4,TRBJ1-1,14,CASSLAPGNTEAFF
TRBV15,TRBJ1-3,16,CATSRARQSSGNTIYF
TRBV30,TRBJ1-3,12,CAWANSGNTIYF
TRBV30,TRBJ2-5,15,CAWSSPGTRSRTQYF
TRBV5-1,TRBJ2-2,13,CASRPQGAGELFF
TRBV2,TRBJ1-3,15,CASSGTPRYGNTIYF
TRBV7-3,TRBJ2-3,19,CASSLNPLDSGGWGDTQYF
TRBV6-1,TRBJ2-5,15,CASKGSGRGSETQYF
TRBV7-6,TRBJ2-5,12,CASSPEQETQYF
TRBV10-1,TRBJ2-3,13,CASSEIVGDTQYF
TRBV28,TRBJ2-5,17,CASSSTPYGQGTETQYF
TRBV7-9,TRBJ2-2,15,CASSDPMGITGELFF
TRBV19,TRBJ1-1,13,CATRRVMGTEAFF
TRBV5-6,TRBJ2-7,14,CASSLGTFAYEQYF
TRBV20-1,TRBJ1-1,14,CSAAKTFFSTEAFF
TRBV7-9,TRBJ2-3,15,CASSRSGLVGDTQYF
TRBV7-8,TRBJ2-1,14,CASSPGERYNEQFF
TRBV19,TRBJ2-3,15,CASSMGGPNTDTQYF
TRBV9,TRBJ2-7,16,CASSLGTTGAAYEQYF
TRBV2,TRBJ2-3,13,CASEGVGIDTQYF
TRBV2,TRBJ2-7,13,CASFGVRGYEQYF
TRBV6-1,TRBJ1-5,14,CASSIQSSNQSQHF
TRBV20-1,TRBJ2-1,23,CSARDRDQRSGTSGSKSYNEQFF
TRBV11-2,TRBJ1-2,14,CASSDLWDSRGYTF
TRBV5-4,TRBJ2-3,19,CASSSPQGAGGRGTDTQYF
TRBV6-6,TRBJ2-7,17,CASSYSTQREVAHEQYF
TRBV10-1,TRBJ1-1,13,CASSEGGSTEAFF
TRBV30,TRBJ2-1,15,CAWSVRLAPKNEQFF
TRBV7-2,TRBJ1-4,15,CASSWKTGRGEKLFF
TRBV9,TRBJ1-3,16,CASSQGGGPAGNTIYF
TRBV6-4,TRBJ1-2,18,CASSDDRDRPPPLYGYTF
TRBV12-3/TRBV12-4,TRBJ2-1,15,CASRALAGSYNEQFF
TRBV7-8,TRBJ2-3,12,CASSLAKDTQYF
TRBV18,TRBJ2-5,14,CASSPVTGGETQYF
TRBV20-1,TRBJ2-5,14,CSTLDRRVQETQYF
TRBV9,TRBJ2-5,18,CASSVEGTSGRGQETQYF
TRBV20-1,TRBJ2-5,13,CSARRTSVETQYF
TRBV20-1,TRBJ2-7,14,CSARVGAYSYEQYF
TRBV19,TRBJ2-5,13,CASSIGLAQTQYF
TRBV2,TRBJ2-1,12,CASGNYHNEQFF
TRBV3-1,TRBJ2-4,15,CASSQDRVDGNIQYF
TRBV28,TRBJ1-2,14,CASTEGSRPLTAYF
TRBV15,TRBJ1-4,15,CATSREAENNEKLFF
TRBV18,TRBJ2-3,15,CASSPTGLDYVTQYF
TRBV7-2,TRBJ2-1,15,CASSLVGRGYNEQFF
TRBV29-1,TRBJ1-1,13,CSVQDRVNTEAFF
TRBV6-1,TRBJ2-2,15,CASFPREPNTGELFF
TRBV30,TRBJ2-7,11,CAWSHQYEQYF
TRBV6-5,TRBJ1-1,12,CASSYSDTEAFF
TRBV6-1,TRBJ1-2,13,CAGVGGIDYGYTF
TRBV7-6,TRBJ1-1,13,CASKAGWSTEAFF
TRBV7-9,TRBJ2-1,16,CASSPLSGRLYNEQFF